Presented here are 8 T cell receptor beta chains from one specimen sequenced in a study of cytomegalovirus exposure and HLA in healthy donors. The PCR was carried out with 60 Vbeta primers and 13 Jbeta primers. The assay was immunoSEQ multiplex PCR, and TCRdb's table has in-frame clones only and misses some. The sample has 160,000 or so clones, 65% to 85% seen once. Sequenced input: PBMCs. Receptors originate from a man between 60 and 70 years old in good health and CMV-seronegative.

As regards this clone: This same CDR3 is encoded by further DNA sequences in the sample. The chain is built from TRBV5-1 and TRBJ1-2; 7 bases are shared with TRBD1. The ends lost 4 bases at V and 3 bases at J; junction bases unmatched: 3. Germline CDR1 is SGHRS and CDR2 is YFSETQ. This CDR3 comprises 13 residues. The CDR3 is CASSIDRDYGYTF. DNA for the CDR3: TGCGCCAGCAGCATCGACAGGGACTATGGCTACACCTTC.

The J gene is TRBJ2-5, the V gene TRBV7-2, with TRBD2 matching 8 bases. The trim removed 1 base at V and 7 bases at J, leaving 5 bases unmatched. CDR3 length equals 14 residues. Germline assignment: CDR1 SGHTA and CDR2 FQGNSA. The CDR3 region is CASSLVGTRGTQYF. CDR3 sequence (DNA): TGTGCCAGCAGCTTAGTTGGGACTAGAGGGACCCAGTACTTC.

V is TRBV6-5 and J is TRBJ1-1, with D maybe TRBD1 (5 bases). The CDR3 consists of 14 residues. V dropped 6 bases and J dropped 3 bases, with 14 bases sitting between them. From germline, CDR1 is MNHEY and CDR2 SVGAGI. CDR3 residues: CASSSGYGDTEAFF. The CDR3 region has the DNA TGTGCCAGCAGCTCAGGGTATGGGGACACTGAAGCTTTCTTT.

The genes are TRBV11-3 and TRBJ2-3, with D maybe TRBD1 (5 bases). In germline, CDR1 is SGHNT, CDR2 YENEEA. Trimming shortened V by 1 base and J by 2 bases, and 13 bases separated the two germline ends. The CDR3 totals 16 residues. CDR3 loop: CASSLGQGKDTDTQYF. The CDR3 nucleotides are TGTGCCAGCAGCTTAGGGCAGGGCAAAGACACAGATACGCAGTATTTT. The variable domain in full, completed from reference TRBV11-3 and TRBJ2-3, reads EAGVVQSPRYKIIEKKQPVAFWCNPISGHNTLYWYLQNLGQGPELLIRYENEEAVDDSQLPKDRFSAERLKGVDSTLKIQPAELGDSAVYLCASSLGQGKDTDTQYFGPGTRLTVL.

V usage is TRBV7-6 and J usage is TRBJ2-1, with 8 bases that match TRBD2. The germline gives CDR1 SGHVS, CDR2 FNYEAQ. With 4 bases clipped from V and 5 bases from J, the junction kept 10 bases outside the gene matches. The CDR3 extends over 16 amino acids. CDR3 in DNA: TGTGCCAGCAGCTCGGAAAGGACTAGCCGGGACAATGAGCAGTTCTTC. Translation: CASSSERTSRDNEQFF.

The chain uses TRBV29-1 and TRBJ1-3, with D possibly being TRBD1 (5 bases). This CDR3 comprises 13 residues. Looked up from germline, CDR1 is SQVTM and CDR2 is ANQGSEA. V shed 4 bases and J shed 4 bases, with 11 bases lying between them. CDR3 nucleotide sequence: TGCAGCGTTGCCGGCAGGGCCGGAAACACCATATATTTT. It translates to CSVAGRAGNTIYF.

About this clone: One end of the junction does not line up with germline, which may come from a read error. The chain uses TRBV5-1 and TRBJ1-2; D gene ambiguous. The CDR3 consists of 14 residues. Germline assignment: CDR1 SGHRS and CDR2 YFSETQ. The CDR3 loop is CASSDEPTNYGYPF. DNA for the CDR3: TGCGCCAGCAGCGATGAACCAACTAACTATGGCTACCCCTTC.

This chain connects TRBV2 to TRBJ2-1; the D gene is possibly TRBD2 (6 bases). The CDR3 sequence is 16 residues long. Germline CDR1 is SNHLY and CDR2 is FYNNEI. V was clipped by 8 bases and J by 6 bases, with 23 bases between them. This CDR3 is CASEYSSDEPSNEQFF. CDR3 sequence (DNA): TGTGCCAGCGAATACTCTAGCGATGAGCCTAGCAATGAGCAGTTCTTC.